The sequence of this T cell receptor beta chain was determined in a study of blood T cells in healthy people across ages. Study observations and caveats: For the donors, CMV status was unknown and possibly confounded expanded clonotype changes.

Together with a sample-barcoded 5' primer, a J-beta primer mix was included in a second PCR lasting about 6 to 12 cycles. Every cDNA molecule bore a tag from a template-switch adaptor containing 12 random nucleotides. TCRdb analysed the 5' RACE reads with MiXCR anew, one entry per CDR3 protein. Of around 1,500,000 distinct CDR3 sequences listed, roughly 27% are singletons. CDR1 is SGHTA and CDR2 is FQGNSA in the germline V gene. The J segment lost 9 bases and the V segment lost 3 bases, leaving 8 bases of the junction unmatched. There are 15 residues in the CDR3. Worth noting for this clonotype: The antigen remains unidentified.

The rearrangement links TRBV7-2 to TRBJ2-1; 10 nucleotides match TRBD2. Sequencing was done on a sample of blood. This clonotype was obtained from a woman in her thirties in good health. The CDR3 region has the DNA TGTGCCAGCAGCTTCGCAGCGGGGGGGCGGAGTGAGCAGTTCTTC. It translates to CASSFAAGGRSEQFF.